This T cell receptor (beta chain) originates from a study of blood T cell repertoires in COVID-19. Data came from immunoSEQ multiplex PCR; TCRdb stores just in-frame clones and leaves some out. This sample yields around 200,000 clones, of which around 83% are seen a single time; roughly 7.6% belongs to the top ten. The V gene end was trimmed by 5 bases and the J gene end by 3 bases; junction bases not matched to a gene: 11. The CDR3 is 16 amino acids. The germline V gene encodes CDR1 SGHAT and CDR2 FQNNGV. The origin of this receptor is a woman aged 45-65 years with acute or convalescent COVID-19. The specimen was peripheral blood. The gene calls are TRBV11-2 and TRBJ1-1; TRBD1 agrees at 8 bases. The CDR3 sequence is CASSGPRQGRDTEAFF. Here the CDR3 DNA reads TGTGCCAGCAGCGGCCCAAGACAGGGGAGGGACACTGAAGCTTTCTTT. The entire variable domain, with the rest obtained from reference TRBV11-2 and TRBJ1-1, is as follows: EAGVAQSPRYKIIEKRQSVAFWCNPISGHATLYWYQQILGQGPKLLIQFQNNGVVDDSQLPKDRFSAERLKGVDSTLKIQPAKLEDSAVYLCASSGPRQGRDTEAFFGQGTRLTVV.